Each of the 27 T cell receptor beta chains below was sequenced from the same sample in a study of T cells after yellow fever vaccination. Each CDR3 protein gets one entry after TCRdb re-called the 5' RACE reads with MiXCR. The sample holds under 150,000 distinct CDR3 sequences, 7.7% seen once. The source was CD4+ T cells sorted from PBMCs, collected 5 days after the yellow fever booster vaccination. All receptors come from a man aged 25-45 years who received the YFV17D yellow fever vaccine.

This clonotype came up many times. The chain carries TRBV12-3 or TRBV12-4 and TRBJ2-3, with 8 bases matching TRBD2. Trimming at V came to 3 bases and at J to 5 bases, leaving 4 bases not matched to a gene. The CDR3 totals 14 residues. CDR3 residues: CASSLSGREDTQYF. The CDR3, as DNA: TGTGCCAGCAGTTTGAGCGGGAGAGAAGATACGCAGTATTTT.

At least ten counts were recorded for this clonotype. The V call is TRBV29-1, the J call TRBJ2-1; D uncertain. Germline-derived CDR1 and CDR2 are SQVTM and ANQGSEA. CDR3 length equals 11 residues. Trimming stripped 4 bases from V and 6 bases from J, with 7 bases between. In nucleotides, the CDR3 is TGCAGCGTTGGGTTTGGCAATGAGCAGTTCTTC. It codes for CSVGFGNEQFF.

V gene TRBV3-1 combines with J gene TRBJ2-7; D is unclear. V shed 5 bases and J shed 5 bases, with 7 bases lying between them. The CDR3 runs 11 residues. CDR1 is LGHDT, CDR2 YNNKEL, per germline (reference sequence). CDR3 region: CASSSVNEQYF. The CDR3, as DNA: TGTGCCAGCAGCTCGGTAAACGAGCAGTACTTC.

This clonotype was observed many times. One end of the junction fails to match germline, which may point to a read error. The gene calls are TRBV10-3 and TRBJ2-1; D perhaps matches TRBD1 (6 bases). Germline CDR1 ENHRY, CDR2 SYGVKD. This CDR3 comprises 12 residues. CDR3 sequence: CAISEYTGPGVF. The CDR3 region has the DNA TGTGCCATCAGTGAGTATACCGGCCCAGGGGTCTTC.

The gene calls are TRBV29-1 and TRBJ2-3; 12 bases are shared with TRBD2. After removal of 1 base from V and 6 bases from J, the junction contained 8 bases not matched to a gene. This CDR3 spans 16 amino acids. Per germline, CDR1 SQVTM and CDR2 ANQGSEA. CDR3 in DNA: TGCAGCGTTGAAGGACTAGCGGGAGAACCGGGGGATACGCAGTATTTT. It translates to CSVEGLAGEPGDTQYF.

This clonotype was seen many times. The chain combines TRBV10-3 with TRBJ2-1; TRBD2 aligns across 7 bases. This CDR3 spans 14 amino acids. Germline assignment: CDR1 ENHRY and CDR2 SYGVKD. The V segment lost 2 bases and the J segment 5 bases; nucleotides outside the gene matches: 3. Here the CDR3 DNA reads TGTGCCATCAGTGAGGGGGCGGGAGACAATGAGCAGTTCTTC. It is translated as CAISEGAGDNEQFF.

This clonotype was detected ten times or more. This chain joins TRBV20-1 and TRBJ2-5; TRBD1 aligns across 7 bases. V gave up 6 bases and J gave up 5 bases; unmatched junction bases: 6. CDR3 length: 12 residues. Germline CDR1 and CDR2: DFQATT and SNEGSKA (reference sequence). The CDR3 loop reads CSARGRFETQYF. In DNA form, the CDR3 reads TGCAGTGCAAGGGGGCGTTTTGAGACCCAGTACTTC.

V usage is TRBV5-4 and J usage is TRBJ2-7; 9 positions agree with TRBD2. The germline CDR1 and CDR2 sequences are SGHNT and YYREEE (reference sequence). This CDR3 spans 16 amino acids. The trim removed 4 bases at V and 2 bases at J, leaving 10 bases unmatched. The CDR3 nucleotides read TGTGCCAGCAGCCCGGGGGCGGGAGGGTTGGCCTACGAGCAGTACTTC. Residues: CASSPGAGGLAYEQYF.

The V call is TRBV7-2, the J call TRBJ2-7; D is uncertain. Germline CDR1 is SGHTA and CDR2 is FQGNSA. The V gene lost 0 bases and the J gene lost 7 bases, with 13 bases spanning the gap. The CDR3 sequence is 14 residues long. For the CDR3, the DNA is TGTGCCAGCAGCTTAGCGCGTCCTGGTGAAGAGCAGTACTTC. Residues: CASSLARPGEEQYF.

The sample holds many counts of this clonotype. The chain employs TRBV20-1 and TRBJ2-3; D unclear. V was shortened by 6 bases and J by 3 bases, with 7 bases between the two germline ends. The CDR3 loop spans 11 amino acids. Germline assignment: CDR1 DFQATT and CDR2 SNEGSKA (reference sequence). This chain's CDR3 is CSAKRTDTQYF. DNA for the CDR3: TGCAGTGCCAAGCGTACAGATACGCAGTATTTT.

This clonotype was observed at least ten times. The rearrangement uses TRBV28 and TRBJ2-1; 9 bases match TRBD2. CDR3 length: 13 amino acids. The V and J ends lost 7 bases and 10 bases, in that order; junction bases with no gene match: 8. In germline, CDR1 is MDHEN, CDR2 SYDVKM. CDR3 DNA: TGTGCCAGCACCAGGACTAGCGCCGGGGAGCAGTTCTTC. It encodes CASTRTSAGEQFF.

V gene TRBV5-6 combines with J gene TRBJ2-3, with 11 nucleotides matching TRBD2. V was pared by 2 bases and J by 3 bases, with 11 bases of the junction left unmatched. The CDR3 covers 18 residues. Germline assignment: CDR1 SGHDT and CDR2 YYEEEE. In nucleotides, the CDR3 is TGTGCCAGCAGCTTACTAGCGGGAGCCTCGTGGGTAACAGATACGCAGTATTTT. Protein product: CASSLLAGASWVTDTQYF.

Concerning this clonotype itself: The limits of the CDR3 on the DNA are not certain, so only TCRdb's listed CDR3 is given. The rearrangement joins TRBV7-5 to TRBJ2-7; the table assigns TRBD1, which was not confirmed against the DNA. TRBV7-5 is a listed pseudogene. The length of the CDR3 is 18 amino acids, counting both ends. The CDR3 loop reads CISVPEVKRRDPLGEQYF.

The chain has TRBV6-5 and TRBJ2-2, with D perhaps TRBD2 (5 bases). CDR1 and CDR2 (germline): MNHEY, SVGAGI. Trimming removed 2 bases at V and 5 bases at J, with 21 bases between. This CDR3 comprises 18 residues. The CDR3 sequence: CASSYRALGGRGTGELFF. The DNA of the CDR3 is TGTGCCAGCAGTTACCGGGCTCTCGGTGGGAGAGGGACCGGGGAGCTGTTTTTT.

This clonotype has a count of ten or more. The gene calls are TRBV7-2 and TRBJ2-7; 7 bases match TRBD2. This CDR3 spans 15 amino acids. Germline trimming cut 1 base from V and 6 bases from J; bases unmatched to any gene: 9. CDR1 and CDR2 from the germline V gene are SGHTA and FQGNSA. The CDR3 loop reads CASSLGGLFSLEQYF. In DNA form, the CDR3 reads TGTGCCAGCAGCTTAGGGGGACTATTCTCCCTCGAGCAGTACTTC.

The chain combines TRBV7-2 with TRBJ2-7; tentative D call: TRBD2 (5 bases). This CDR3 is 16 amino acids long. Germline V gene lookup returns CDR1 SGHTA and CDR2 FQGNSA. Trimming stripped 5 bases from V and 2 bases from J, with 19 bases between. The CDR3 DNA sequence: TGTGCCAGCAGCCCCGGCGGAGCGGTTAGAACCTACGAGCAGTACTTC. Translated: CASSPGGAVRTYEQYF.

This clonotype has ten or more counts. This chain joins TRBV7-2 and TRBJ2-2; D is unresolved. The germline CDR1 and CDR2 sequences are SGHTA and FQGNSA. This CDR3 comprises 13 residues. Trimming stripped 3 bases from V and 1 base from J, with 3 bases between. CDR3 sequence reads: CASSFLNTGELFF. CDR3 bases: TGTGCCAGCAGCTTTTTGAACACCGGGGAGCTGTTTTTT.

Only a few counts were recorded for this clonotype. The V call is TRBV20-1, the J call TRBJ1-1; D is unclear. The CDR3 length is 14 residues. CDR1 DFQATT and CDR2 SNEGSKA come from the germline V gene (reference sequence). V shed 8 bases and J shed 2 bases, with 18 bases lying between them. CDR3 in amino acids: CSTTKGSGNTEAFF. Here the CDR3 DNA reads TGCAGTACGACCAAGGGATCAGGTAACACTGAAGCTTTCTTT.

This clonotype was seen repeatedly, ten times or more. J is TRBJ2-5 and V is TRBV28, with TRBD1 as a possible D gene (5 bases). CDR1 MDHEN and CDR2 SYDVKM come from the germline V gene. This CDR3 has 13 amino acids. Trimming shortened V by 4 bases and J by 5 bases, and 11 bases separated the two germline ends. The CDR3: CASSSTVLETQYF. CDR3 nucleotide sequence: TGTGCCAGCAGTTCGACAGTCTTGGAGACCCAGTACTTC.

This clonotype was counted many times. J is TRBJ2-2 and V is TRBV4-3, with D perhaps TRBD2 (5 bases). The CDR3 length is 14 residues. Per the germline V gene, CDR1 is LGHNA and CDR2 is YSLEER. Trimming left V 3 bases short and J 7 bases short, with 12 bases between. The CDR3 loop is CASSQGSSFGELFF. In nucleotides, the CDR3 is TGCGCCAGCAGCCAGGGCTCTAGCTTCGGGGAGCTGTTTTTT.

This clonotype was recorded at least ten times. The J gene is TRBJ1-5, the V gene TRBV5-1; D may be TRBD1 (6 bases). CDR3 size: 14 residues. The germline CDR1 and CDR2 sequences are SGHRS and YFSETQ. V lost 3 bases to trimming and J lost 7 bases, with 14 bases between them. This chain's CDR3 is CASSSRPGDQPQHF. CDR3 bases: TGCGCCAGCAGCTCCCGGCCAGGGGACCAGCCCCAGCATTTT.

This clonotype has a count of ten or more. V gene TRBV5-6 combines with J gene TRBJ2-5; a weak D match, TRBD1 (6 bases). The CDR3 contains 15 residues. Germline CDR1 is SGHDT and CDR2 is YYEEEE. With 1 base removed from V and 2 bases from J, the gap between germline ends came to 12 bases. The CDR3 nucleotides are TGTGCCAGCAGCTTGAAGGCAGGGACACAAGAGACCCAGTACTTC. It yields the protein CASSLKAGTQETQYF.

This clonotype was seen at least ten times. The chain couples TRBV7-2 to TRBJ2-3; D is undetermined. V was clipped by 5 bases and J by 5 bases, with 11 bases between them. CDR3 length: 13 residues. The germline gives CDR1 SGHTA, CDR2 FQGNSA. For the CDR3, the DNA is TGTGCCAGCAGCCCAACGAATTTAGATACGCAGTATTTT. It codes for CASSPTNLDTQYF. Using reference TRBV7-2 and TRBJ2-3 for the parts outside the CDR3, the full variable domain is GAGVSQSPSNKVTEKGKDVELRCDPISGHTALYWYRQSLGQGLEFLIYFQGNSAPDKSGLPSDRFSAERTGGSVSTLTIQRTQQEDSAVYLCASSPTNLDTQYFGPGTRLTVL.

This clonotype was counted ten times or more. The CDR3 nucleotides are TGTGCCAGCAGTTACTCGGCAGGGGGCCGTTCACCCCTCCACTTT. Amino acids: CASSYSAGGRSPLHF. The rearrangement joins TRBV6-5 to TRBJ1-6, with 8 bases that match TRBD1. Per germline, CDR1 MNHEY and CDR2 SVGAGI. Trimming took 0 bases from V and 9 from J; bases not matched to a gene: 4. There are 15 residues in the CDR3.

This clonotype was seen only a few times. The V and J genes are TRBV19 and TRBJ2-1; D perhaps matches TRBD2 (6 bases). Germline CDR1 is LNHDA and CDR2 is SQIVND (reference sequence). This CDR3 is 14 amino acids long. V lost 3 bases to trimming and J lost 6 bases, with 12 bases between them. For the CDR3, the DNA is TGTGCCAGTAGTATTCCTCCTAGCGTCAATGAGCAGTTCTTC. Its protein product is CASSIPPSVNEQFF.

A remark on this clonotype: A clone one base away is much larger, so this may be a read error. CDR3 sequence (DNA): TGTGCCACCAGCAGATGTAGCGGGAGTGCAGATACGCAGTATTTT. Protein sequence: CATSRCSGSADTQYF. The chain couples TRBV15 to TRBJ2-3, with 9 bases fitting TRBD2. The length of the CDR3 is 15 residues. Germline CDR1 and CDR2: LNHNV and YYDKDF (reference sequence). With V trimmed by 2 bases and J by 4 bases, 4 bases remained unmatched.

Concerning this clonotype: A much bigger clone sits one base away, suggesting this may be a read error. The chain combines TRBV10-1 with TRBJ2-3; the D is unclear. This CDR3 comprises 14 residues. V was shortened by 0 bases and J by 7 bases, with 11 bases between the two germline ends. Germline CDR1 WNHNN, CDR2 SYGVQD (reference sequence). In DNA form, the CDR3 reads TGCGCCAGCAGTGAGTCCCCGACACTCTATACGCAGTATTTT. This encodes CASSESPTLYTQYF.